The 13 T cell receptor beta chains below all came from one sample that was sequenced in a study of PD-L1 blockade in urothelial cancer. Data came from immunoSEQ multiplex PCR; TCRdb stores just in-frame clones and leaves some out. The sample has under 70,000 clones, around four fifths seen once. Time point in this sample: pretreatment peripheral blood. Source: PBMCs, taken around atezolizumab (anti-PD-L1) treatment. These receptors were taken from a man in his sixties or seventies with urothelial cancer.

This chain links TRBV7-8 with TRBJ1-1; the D gene is possibly TRBD1 (5 bases). CDR1 is SGHVS, CDR2 FQNEAQ, per germline. This CDR3 region has 14 residues. V lost 0 bases and J lost 6, with 11 bases in between. CDR3 nucleotide sequence: TGTGCCAGCAGCTTAGCGCTTTGGACATCTGAAGCTTTCTTT. Its protein is CASSLALWTSEAFF. Variable domain in full (rest from reference TRBV7-8 and TRBJ1-1): GAGVSQSPRYKVAKRGQDVALRCDPISGHVSLFWYQQALGQGPEFLTYFQNEAQLDKSGLPSDRFFAERPEGSVSTLKIQRTQQEDSAVYLCASSLALWTSEAFFGQGTRLTVV.

In nucleotides, the CDR3 is TGTGCCAGCAGTTTTTCGACAGGGGGCACAGATACGCAGTATTTT. This gives the protein CASSFSTGGTDTQYF. This chain connects TRBV5-6 to TRBJ2-3, with 8 nucleotides matching TRBD1. Germline lookup yields CDR1 SGHDT and CDR2 YYEEEE. This CDR3 has 15 residues. V gave up 5 bases and J gave up 1 base; unmatched junction bases: 6.

This chain uses TRBV4-1 with TRBJ1-3; D is possibly TRBD1 (5 bases). The CDR3 sequence is 15 residues long. Germline assignment: CDR1 MGHRA and CDR2 YSYEKL. The V end was cut by 0 bases, the J end by 0 bases, with 6 bases between. CDR3 residues: CASSQEDISGNTIYF. The CDR3, as DNA: TGCGCCAGCAGCCAAGAGGACATCTCTGGAAACACCATATATTTT.

The chain links TRBV29-1 to TRBJ2-1; TRBD2 agrees at 11 bases. The CDR3 sequence is 19 residues long. Germline loops: CDR1 SQVTM, CDR2 ANQGSEA. With 6 bases clipped from V and 9 bases from J, the junction kept 25 bases outside the gene matches. The CDR3 here is CSVALRPGLAGGASTEQFF. For the CDR3, the DNA is TGCAGCGTCGCTCTAAGACCCGGCCTAGCGGGAGGAGCGAGCACTGAGCAGTTCTTC.

The chain links TRBV7-7 to TRBJ2-1; TRBD2 matches 12 bases. The CDR3 is 15 amino acids. V lost 2 bases, J lost 7 bases, and 3 bases stayed unmatched. Per germline, CDR1 SSHAT and CDR2 FNYEAQ (reference sequence). The CDR3 loop reads CASSLSSGRGNEQFF. The DNA of the CDR3 is TGTGCCAGCAGCTTATCTAGCGGGAGGGGGAATGAGCAGTTCTTC.

This clone was seen only once. The V gene is TRBV5-1, the J gene TRBJ1-1; D possibly corresponds to TRBD1 (6 bases). CDR1 is SGHRS, CDR2 YFSETQ, per germline. The V and J ends lost 0 bases and 6 bases respectively, with 15 bases between them. The CDR3 spans 15 residues. Here the CDR3 reads CASSLAAGVSSEAFF. The CDR3 bases are TGCGCCAGCAGCTTGGCAGCAGGGGTAAGCTCTGAAGCTTTCTTT.

The rearrangement joins TRBV2 to TRBJ1-5, with D perhaps matching TRBD1 (5 bases). Looked up from germline, CDR1 is SNHLY and CDR2 is FYNNEI. Deletions cut 1 base from V and 0 bases from J, with 7 bases between. This CDR3 contains 15 residues. In DNA form, the CDR3 reads TGTGCCAGCAGTGAAGACAGGTATAGCAATCAGCCCCAGCATTTT. Translating gives CASSEDRYSNQPQHF.

This sequence joins TRBV2 and TRBJ2-6; the D gene is possibly TRBD1 (6 bases). Looked up from germline, CDR1 is SNHLY and CDR2 is FYNNEI. Trimming cost V 7 bases and J 2 bases, with 15 bases left between them. CDR3 length: 16 amino acids. CDR3 region: CASTGQLNAGANVLTF. CDR3 coding DNA: TGTGCCAGCACCGGACAGCTAAACGCTGGGGCCAACGTCCTGACTTTC.

J is TRBJ2-7 and V is TRBV5-1; TRBD1 matches 8 bases. Trimming cost V 4 bases and J 5 bases; bases outside gene matches: 8. CDR3 length: 14 amino acids. CDR1 SGHRS and CDR2 YFSETQ come from the germline V gene. Here the CDR3 DNA reads TGCGCCAGCAGCCCCGCGGACAGGGCCCACGAGCAGTACTTC. Its protein is CASSPADRAHEQYF.

The chain combines TRBV4-2 with TRBJ1-5; 7 bases are a match to TRBD1. The CDR3 extends over 13 amino acids. Germline CDR1 is LGHNA and CDR2 is YNFKEQ. The V and J ends lost 4 bases and 6 bases, in that order; junction bases with no gene match: 3. CDR3 region: CASSPNRGQPQHF. CDR3 DNA sequence: TGTGCCAGCAGCCCCAACAGGGGTCAGCCCCAGCATTTT.

This clone was observed once. The chain links TRBV27 to TRBJ1-2; D ambiguous. CDR1 and CDR2 from the germline V gene are MNHEY and SMNVEV (reference sequence). The ends were cut back, 4 bases at V and 2 bases at J, with 14 bases in the middle. This CDR3 has 15 residues. In DNA form, the CDR3 reads TGTGCCAGCAGTTCCCCCCGGGAGGGAAACTATGGCTACACCTTC. Its translation: CASSSPREGNYGYTF.

The chain employs TRBV10-3 and TRBJ2-1; 8 bases line up with TRBD2. V shed 0 bases and J 2 bases; nucleotides not matched to a gene: 3. The CDR3 length is 16 residues. Germline CDR1 ENHRY, CDR2 SYGVKD. CDR3 loop: CAISESREGTYNEQFF. As DNA, the CDR3 is TGTGCCATCAGTGAGTCACGGGAGGGGACCTACAATGAGCAGTTCTTC.

V usage is TRBV5-6 and J usage is TRBJ1-4; D possibly corresponds to TRBD1 (6 bases). CDR3 size: 15 residues. Between the trimmed V and J ends, which lost 4 bases and 7 bases, there was a span of 17 bases. CDR1 and CDR2 from the germline V gene are SGHDT and YYEEEE. The CDR3 is CASSDKTGWGEKLFF. The CDR3 coding sequence is TGTGCCAGCAGCGACAAAACAGGGTGGGGTGAAAAACTGTTTTTT.